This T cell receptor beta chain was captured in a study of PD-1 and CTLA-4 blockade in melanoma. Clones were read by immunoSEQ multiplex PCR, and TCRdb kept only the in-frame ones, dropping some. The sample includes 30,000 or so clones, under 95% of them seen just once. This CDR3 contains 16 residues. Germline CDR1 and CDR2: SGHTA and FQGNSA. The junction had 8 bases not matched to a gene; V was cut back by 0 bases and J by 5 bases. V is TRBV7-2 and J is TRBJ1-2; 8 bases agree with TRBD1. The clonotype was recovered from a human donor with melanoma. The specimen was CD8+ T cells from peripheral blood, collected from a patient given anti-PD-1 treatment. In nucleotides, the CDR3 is TGTGCCAGCAGCTTAGCCCTTTTAGACAGGGGTTATGGCTACACCTTC. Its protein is CASSLALLDRGYGYTF.